The present T cell receptor (beta chain) was sequenced within a study of shared clonotypes between healthy human individuals. Sequenced by immunoSEQ multiplex PCR; TCRdb stores in-frame clones only, minus some. This sample carries roughly 720,000 clones, 90% of them seen once, and the ten largest clones take about 34%. This clone turned up a few times. No antigen is known for it. The study drew its donors from healthy HIV-negative adults without recent acute infections or vaccinations. Study-level points and caveats: For naive CD4 cells, approximately 5% of clonotypes were shared across a handful of donors.

Germline lookup yields CDR1 GTSNPN and CDR2 SVGIG (reference sequence). Trimming took 2 bases from V and 7 from J, leaving 11 bases between them. This CDR3 is 12 amino acids long. This TCR came from a man aged 18-30 years in good health. Some clones in this sample may be carry-over from other donors' samples. The sequencing sample was made of memory CD8+ T cells from PBMCs. Specified subset: CD45RO+ cells pooled with CCR7-negative TemRA cells. The chain carries TRBV30 and TRBJ1-2; D ambiguous. The CDR3 DNA follows: TGTGCCTGGAGTATCAGCCGGCGTGGCTACACCTTC. Encoded protein: CAWSISRRGYTF.